This T cell receptor (beta chain) came from a study of blood T cell repertoires in COVID-19. Measured with immunoSEQ multiplex PCR; TCRdb has only the in-frame clones, and not every one. The sample carries over 150,000 clones, approximately 85% recorded once. Trimming removed 3 bases at V and 0 bases at J, with 12 bases between. Germline V gene sequence: CDR1 MNHEY, CDR2 SVGAGI. This CDR3 region has 16 residues. The receptor was derived from a man aged 35 to 55 who had recovered from COVID-19. The sample taken for sequencing was PBMCs or T cells enriched from blood (not recorded which). The chain joins TRBV6-5 to TRBJ1-3, with D uncertain. CDR3 in DNA: TGTGCCAGCAGTTATCTGACTCCCACCTCTGGAAACACCATATATTTT. This translates into CASSYLTPTSGNTIYF.